The rows below give T cell receptor beta chains drawn from one sample of a study of cytomegalovirus exposure and HLA in healthy donors. TCRdb keeps only in-frame clones here, not all; method: immunoSEQ multiplex PCR. The data hold fewer than 250,000 clones, with more than 75% observed a single time. The sequencing sample was made of PBMCs. The receptors derive from a woman between 18 and 30 years old in good health and CMV-seronegative. The CDR3 runs from the conserved cysteine through the conserved F or W. A D gene is named only where the DNA matches it firmly. Not all rows give a size; the values are once, few, many and, for expanded clones, a class.

d_call j_call clone_size v_call cdr3_nt cdr3_aa
- TRBJ1-3 - TRBV15 TGTGCCACCAGCGGCCGAGAGACAGCGACTGGAAACACCATATATTTT CATSGRETATGNTIYF
TRBD1 TRBJ1-2 - TRBV27 TGTGCCAGCAGTCCAGACAGGGGGCTCGGCTATGGCTACACCTTC CASSPDRGLGYGYTF
- TRBJ1-1 - TRBV7-2 TGTGCCAGCAGCTTGGGGGGGACGAACGGGTATACTGAAGCTTTCTTT CASSLGGTNGYTEAFF
- TRBJ1-5 once TRBV6-5 TGTGCCAGCAGCCGGACCGGAGGGCAGCCCCAGCATTTT CASSRTGGQPQHF
- TRBJ2-2 - TRBV7-9 TGTGCCAGCATCCCCCCCCGGGGGGCCCCGAACACCGGGGAGCTGTTTTTT CASIPPRGAPNTGELFF
- TRBJ2-3 - TRBV5-1 TGCGCCAGCAGCTTGGGAGTTAGCACAGATACGCAGTATTTT CASSLGVSTDTQYF
- TRBJ1-2 few TRBV11-2 TGTGCCAGCAGCTCCTCGGGTGGCTACACCTTC CASSSSGGYTF
TRBD1 TRBJ1-2 - TRBV6-4 TGTGCCAGCAGTGACTCCGCGGGACAGGGAGTGGGGGGCTACACCTTC CASSDSAGQGVGGYTF
TRBD1 TRBJ1-1 - TRBV6-5 TGTGCCAGCAGTTACTCGACAGGGACCGGGGCGGTAGCTTTCTTT CASSYSTGTGAVAFF
- TRBJ2-7 - TRBV6-5 TGTGCCAGCAGTTACTCCCTCCTGGGGGCCTCCTACGAGCAGTACTTC CASSYSLLGASYEQYF
TRBD1 TRBJ2-7 - TRBV25-1 TGTGCCAGCAGGGAGACAGGGGACTACGAGCAGTACTTC CASRETGDYEQYF
- TRBJ2-1 - TRBV15 TGTGCCACCAGCAGAGAGGTTAGAGGGTATGAGCAGTTCTTC CATSREVRGYEQFF
TRBD1 TRBJ2-7 - TRBV5-1 TGCGCCAGCAGCGAGGACGGGACAGCCTACGAGCAGTACTTC CASSEDGTAYEQYF
- TRBJ1-1 - TRBV7-2 TGTGCCAGCAGACCTCAGGGAAACACTGAAGCTTTCTTT CASRPQGNTEAFF
- TRBJ1-6 - TRBV4-1 TGCGCCAGCAGCCAACGGGTCAGACTTTATTCACCCCTCCACTTT CASSQRVRLYSPLHF
- TRBJ2-5 - TRBV7-8 TGTGCCAGCAGCTTAGAAGGGGGGACCCAGTACTTC CASSLEGGTQYF
- TRBJ1-1 - TRBV11-2 TGTGCCAGCAGCCTAGGGTACGGGAACACTGAAGCTTTCTTT CASSLGYGNTEAFF
- TRBJ1-1 - TRBV25-1 TGTGCCAGTTCAGAGAACACTGAAGCTTTCTTT CASSENTEAFF
TRBD1 TRBJ2-5 - TRBV7-9 TGTGCCAGCACCCCCAGGGGGCAAGAGACCCAGTACTTC CASTPRGQETQYF
TRBD2 TRBJ2-7 - TRBV18 TGTGCCAGCTCACCACGGTCGGGGGGAAGGTACGAGCAGTACTTC CASSPRSGGRYEQYF
- TRBJ1-1 - TRBV7-9 TGTGCCATCCTCCTAACAGGGAGAGCTGAAGCTTTCTTT CAILLTGRAEAFF
- TRBJ2-2 - TRBV12-2 TGTGCAAGTCGCTCCCCTAGGGAGACGGGGGGTCGGACCGGGGAGCTGTTTTTT CASRSPRETGGRTGELFF
- TRBJ2-1 - TRBV9 TGTGCCAGCAGCGTAGTAGGAAGAGCGTACAATGAGCAGTTCTTC CASSVVGRAYNEQFF
TRBD1 TRBJ2-5 - TRBV18 TGTGCCAGCTCATTGCCACAGGGGTGGCAAGAGACCCAGTACTTC CASSLPQGWQETQYF
TRBD2 TRBJ2-5 - TRBV30 TGTGCCTGGAGAGTCGGGGGGCAAGAGACCCAGTACTTC CAWRVGGQETQYF
- TRBJ1-2 - TRBV21-1 TGTGCCAGCAGCAATAAAGACAGGGACGGGGGCTACACCTTC CASSNKDRDGGYTF
- TRBJ1-1 - TRBV7-9 TGTGCCAGCATTCCTAAACTGAACACTGAAGCTTTCTTT CASIPKLNTEAFF
- TRBJ1-2 - TRBV4-2 TGTGCCAGCAGCCAAGAAGGGGGGGGCAGCTATGGCTACACCTTC CASSQEGGGSYGYTF
- TRBJ2-7 - TRBV28 TGTGCCAGCAGTTTAGGGCAGGACTACGAGCAGTACTTC CASSLGQDYEQYF
- TRBJ1-3 - TRBV9 TGTGCCAGCAGGGGGGGAGTCAACTCTGGAAACACCATATATTTT CASRGGVNSGNTIYF
TRBD1 TRBJ1-3 - TRBV6-1 TGTGCCAGCAGTGAGACAGGGGAACCCTCTGGAAACACCATATATTTT CASSETGEPSGNTIYF
TRBD2 TRBJ2-4 - TRBV9 TGTGCCAGCAGCCCCGGGACTAGCGGTTTTCAGTACTTC CASSPGTSGFQYF
- TRBJ1-2 - TRBV10-3 TGTGCCCTTGGCGGCAGCACTGATGGCTACACCTTC CALGGSTDGYTF
- TRBJ2-7 once TRBV4-1 TGCGCCAGCAGCCAGCTACGACAGGCTAGGGACGAGCAGTACTTC CASSQLRQARDEQYF
- TRBJ1-1 - TRBV18 TGTGCCAGCTCACCGACCCAAGACACTGAACTTTTCTTT CASSPTQDTELFF
TRBD1 TRBJ1-2 - TRBV2 TGTGCCAGCAGTGGGGGACAGGGGGCGAATGGCTACACCTTC CASSGGQGANGYTF
- TRBJ1-3 - TRBV30 TGTGCCTGGACCTCTTCAGTGTCTGTCACCATATATTTT CAWTSSVSVTIYF
TRBD2 TRBJ2-5 - TRBV5-1 TGCGCCAGCAGCTTGGTTTCGGCGGGGGTGAAGCAAGAGACCCAGTACTTC CASSLVSAGVKQETQYF
TRBD1 TRBJ1-2 - TRBV6-6 TGTGCCAGCAGTAACTTGGGACAGAGGAGTGGCTACACCTTC CASSNLGQRSGYTF
TRBD2 TRBJ2-1 - TRBV5-1 TGCGCCAGCAGCTTGCTAGCGGGGGGCCGCTCCTACAATGAGCAGTTCTTC CASSLLAGGRSYNEQFF